The 32 T cell receptor beta chains given below trace back to one sample, sequenced in a study of blood T cells in healthy people across ages. Sample-barcoded 5' priming and a J-beta primer mix drove a second PCR of 7 to 11 cycles. TCRdb re-analysed the 5' RACE reads in MiXCR, keeping a single row per CDR3 protein. The sample lists under 1 million distinct CDR3 sequences; around two fifths were seen once. The sample comprised blood. The receptor set was obtained from a man in his 60s in good health.

The chain recombines TRBV10-3 with TRBJ2-3; D may be TRBD1 (5 bases). This CDR3 region has 16 residues. V gave up 3 bases and J gave up 1 base, with 14 bases separating them. Germline assignment: CDR1 ENHRY and CDR2 SYGVKD. The CDR3 DNA sequence: TGTGCCATCAGTGAAACTGGGCAGGGTCGCACAGATACGCAGTATTTT. Encoded protein: CAISETGQGRTDTQYF.

The chain is built from TRBV7-2 and TRBJ2-3; D remains unclear. This CDR3 contains 15 residues. V lost 3 bases to trimming and J lost 2 bases, with 12 bases between them. Germline V lookup: CDR1 SGHTA, CDR2 FQGNSA. CDR3 loop: CASSFLAAVTDTQYF. CDR3 DNA sequence: TGTGCCAGCAGCTTCCTGGCGGCTGTCACAGATACGCAGTATTTT.

The chain uses TRBV18 and TRBJ2-7; no clear D. The CDR3 covers 14 residues. V was cut by 3 bases and J by 4 bases, with 13 bases left in between. Germline CDR1 reads KGHSH; CDR2 reads LQKENI. The DNA for the CDR3 is TGTGCCAGCTCACCGCTTAACTCACAATACGAGCAGTACTTC. As protein: CASSPLNSQYEQYF.

This chain links TRBV28 with TRBJ2-6; weak D call: TRBD1 (6 bases). This CDR3 contains 17 residues. The germline V gene has CDR1 MDHEN and CDR2 SYDVKM. V lost 5 bases and J 6 bases, leaving 20 bases between the germline ends. CDR3 in amino acids: CASSNQPGEKTANVLTF. DNA for the CDR3: TGTGCCAGCAGTAACCAACCAGGGGAGAAAACGGCCAACGTCCTGACTTTC.

Comment on this clonotype: The germline gene is not matched at one end of the junction; a read error may be the cause. The chain couples TRBV10-3 to TRBJ1-1, with no clear D. CDR1 and CDR2 from the germline V gene are ENHRY and SYGVKD. This CDR3 has 14 amino acids. The DNA of the CDR3 is TGTGCCATCAGTCAGTCCGATACGAACACTGAAGCTTTCTTT. Its translation: CAISQSDTNTEAFF.

This rearrangement joins TRBV3-1 to TRBJ2-5; D is perhaps TRBD2 (5 bases). V was cut by 1 base and J by 7 bases, with 16 bases left in between. The CDR3 extends over 15 amino acids. Germline assignment: CDR1 LGHDT and CDR2 YNNKEL (reference sequence). CDR3 protein: CASSQGPGTPGTQYF. In DNA, the CDR3 is TGTGCCAGCAGCCAAGGTCCGGGAACACCTGGGACCCAGTACTTC.

The rearrangement links TRBV5-1 to TRBJ2-1; D gene unclear. The CDR3 covers 15 residues. Trimming removed 1 base at V and 5 bases at J, with 13 bases between. Germline assignment: CDR1 SGHRS and CDR2 YFSETQ. CDR3 sequence (DNA): TGCGCCAGCAGCTTGTTGGACCATGGGGACAATGAGCAGTTCTTC. The encoded protein is CASSLLDHGDNEQFF.

This clonotype was detected ten times or more. The chain joins TRBV28 to TRBJ2-7; TRBD1 is a possible D gene (6 bases). V lost 5 bases, J lost 2 bases, and 10 bases lay in between. The CDR3 covers 13 residues. Germline CDR1 MDHEN, CDR2 SYDVKM. The CDR3 here is CASSPTGPYEQYF. For the CDR3, the DNA is TGTGCCAGCAGTCCCACAGGGCCCTACGAGCAGTACTTC.

This sequence joins TRBV6-1 and TRBJ1-1; D is uncertain. Deletions cut 8 bases from V and 3 bases from J, with 13 bases between. This CDR3 is built from 13 residues. Germline V gene data show CDR1 as MNHNS and CDR2 as SASEGT. CDR3 bases: TGTGCCAGCGGCCCCCAATGGGACACTGAAGCTTTCTTT. Amino acids: CASGPQWDTEAFF.

This clonotype appeared a few times. The chain joins TRBV7-2 to TRBJ2-1; a weak D match, TRBD2 (5 bases). Trimming took 4 bases from V and 7 from J, leaving 14 bases between them. Per germline, CDR1 SGHTA and CDR2 FQGNSA. This CDR3 is 14 amino acids long. The chain's CDR3 is CASSSRGIGNEQFF. In DNA form, the CDR3 reads TGTGCCAGCAGCTCCAGAGGGATTGGGAATGAGCAGTTCTTC.

This sequence joins TRBV9 and TRBJ2-3, with 8 bases matching TRBD1. Germline lookup yields CDR1 SGDLS and CDR2 YYNGEE. Trimming took 3 bases from V and 8 from J; bases not matched to a gene: 8. This CDR3 contains 14 residues. The DNA for the CDR3 is TGTGCCAGCAGCGAGGGGACAGGTTTCGGTACGCAGTATTTT. Its protein product is CASSEGTGFGTQYF.

This chain links TRBV7-9 with TRBJ2-1; perhaps D is TRBD1 or TRBD2 (6 bases each). V was clipped by 5 bases and J by 8 bases, with 13 bases between them. The CDR3 consists of 13 residues. Germline-derived CDR1 and CDR2 are SEHNR and FQNEAQ (reference sequence). The CDR3 nucleotides are TGTGCCAGCAGCGTAGAAAGGGGGGATGAGCAGTTCTTC. Residues: CASSVERGDEQFF.

This clonotype was counted only a few times. The V gene is TRBV25-1, the J gene TRBJ2-5; TRBD1 matches 9 bases. The germline gives CDR1 MGHDK, CDR2 SYGVNS. The CDR3 loop spans 15 amino acids. Trimming at V came to 2 bases and at J to 4 bases, leaving 5 bases not matched to a gene. The CDR3 protein is CASSERGQGGETQYF. CDR3 bases: TGTGCCAGCAGTGAAAGGGGACAGGGAGGAGAGACCCAGTACTTC.

This clonotype was seen ten or more times. This rearrangement joins TRBV29-1 to TRBJ2-7; D is possibly TRBD2 (6 bases). Germline V CDR1 and CDR2: SQVTM, ANQGSEA. CDR3 length equals 13 residues. The V and J ends lost 4 bases and 2 bases respectively, with 12 bases between them. In nucleotides, the CDR3 is TGCAGCGTTGTAGTAGGAGGGACCTACGAGCAGTACTTC. This codes for CSVVVGGTYEQYF.

This chain uses TRBV7-2 with TRBJ1-5, with D unclear. The V and J ends lost 2 bases and 0 bases respectively, with 8 bases between them. CDR1 is SGHTA and CDR2 is FQGNSA in the germline V gene. CDR3 length equals 15 residues. DNA of the CDR3: TGTGCCAGCAGCTTAAGACATTCTAGCAATCAGCCCCAGCATTTT. Protein sequence: CASSLRHSSNQPQHF.

The V gene is TRBV5-1, the J gene TRBJ2-1; a possible D gene is TRBD1 (5 bases). Germline CDR1 SGHRS, CDR2 YFSETQ. Trimming removed 4 bases at V and 5 bases at J, with 10 bases between. The CDR3 has 13 amino acids. CDR3 nucleotides: TGCGCCAGCAGCCCCGACAGAGACAATGAGCAGTTCTTC. Its protein product is CASSPDRDNEQFF.

The genes are TRBV18 and TRBJ2-1; D tentatively reads TRBD1 or TRBD2 (7 bases each). Germline V gives CDR1 KGHSH, CDR2 LQKENI. Between the trimmed V and J ends, which lost 0 bases and 7 bases, there was a span of 16 bases. The CDR3 is 16 residues long. CDR3 in DNA: TGTGCCAGCTCACCACCGGCGGGGGACAGAATGAATGAGCAGTTCTTC. The encoded protein is CASSPPAGDRMNEQFF.

This clonotype was seen repeatedly, ten times or more. The rearrangement links TRBV7-2 to TRBJ1-1; unclear D gene. There are 17 residues in the CDR3. Germline V lookup: CDR1 SGHTA, CDR2 FQGNSA. The ends were cut back, 2 bases at V and 4 bases at J, with 20 bases in the middle. The CDR3, as DNA: TGTGCCAGCAGCTTAAGCTCTATTCGGCACCGTGGCACTGAAGCTTTCTTT. It specifies CASSLSSIRHRGTEAFF.

CDR3 region: CASSPGLAATREQYF. CDR3 nucleotides: TGTGCCAGCAGCCCGGGACTAGCGGCCACCCGGGAGCAGTACTTC. The rearrangement uses TRBV3-1 and TRBJ2-7; TRBD2 agrees at 11 bases. Unmatched junction bases numbered 9, after V lost 4 bases and J lost 7 bases. The CDR3 is 15 residues long. Germline loops: CDR1 LGHDT, CDR2 YNNKEL (reference sequence).

This clonotype was recorded many times. V usage is TRBV7-2 and J usage is TRBJ2-7, with 11 bases fitting TRBD1. Unmatched junction bases numbered 6, after V lost 6 bases and J lost 5 bases. The CDR3 contains 14 residues. In germline, CDR1 is SGHTA, CDR2 FQGNSA. CDR3 nucleotide sequence: TGTGCCAGCAGTGCCGGGACAGGGGGTCACGAGCAGTACTTC. Translation gives CASSAGTGGHEQYF.

The rearrangement uses TRBV27 and TRBJ2-3; D possibly corresponds to TRBD2 (5 bases). V lost 8 bases to trimming and J lost 0 bases, with 15 bases between them. The CDR3 is 15 amino acids. Germline V gene data show CDR1 as MNHEY and CDR2 as SMNVEV (reference sequence). CDR3 bases: TGTGCCAGCGTCGAACTAGGGCTAAGCACAGATACGCAGTATTTT. This gives the protein CASVELGLSTDTQYF.

This clonotype has only a few counts. This chain connects TRBV2 to TRBJ2-7; no clear D gene. The V and J ends lost 4 bases and 5 bases respectively, with 15 bases between them. This CDR3 is 14 amino acids long. CDR1 SNHLY and CDR2 FYNNEI come from the germline V gene. The CDR3 spells CASSVGSSSNEQYF. As DNA, the CDR3 is TGTGCCAGCAGTGTTGGTAGCTCGTCCAACGAGCAGTACTTC.

This chain connects TRBV7-2 to TRBJ2-6; D ambiguous. Germline V gene sequence: CDR1 SGHTA, CDR2 FQGNSA. Trimming cost V 3 bases and J 0 bases, with 9 bases left between them. This CDR3 is 16 amino acids long. Written as DNA, the CDR3 is TGTGCCAGCAGCTTGCAACCGACCTCTGGGGCCAACGTCCTGACTTTC. Encoded protein: CASSLQPTSGANVLTF. The variable domain in full, with the rest retrieved from reference TRBV7-2 and TRBJ2-6, is GAGVSQSPSNKVTEKGKDVELRCDPISGHTALYWYRQSLGQGLEFLIYFQGNSAPDKSGLPSDRFSAERTGGSVSTLTIQRTQQEDSAVYLCASSLQPTSGANVLTFGAGSRLTVL.

The rearrangement links TRBV5-1 to TRBJ2-3, with TRBD2 matching over 10 bases. V lost 5 bases and J lost 2; bases outside the gene matches: 5. This CDR3 spans 15 amino acids. Germline V gives CDR1 SGHRS, CDR2 YFSETQ. The CDR3 region is CASRPAGGITDTQYF. CDR3 DNA: TGCGCCAGCAGGCCAGCGGGGGGGATCACAGATACGCAGTATTTT.

This clonotype appeared once. The chain joins TRBV28 to TRBJ2-3; D ambiguous. The CDR3 contains 16 residues. From germline, CDR1 is MDHEN and CDR2 SYDVKM. The V gene lost 6 bases and the J gene lost 2 bases, with 18 bases spanning the gap. CDR3 residues: CASRRIGIAHTDTQYF. The DNA for the CDR3 is TGTGCCAGCAGACGAATTGGGATAGCCCACACAGATACGCAGTATTTT.

A few counts support this clonotype. The CDR3 region is CASRRTANGETQYF. DNA of the CDR3: TGTGCCAGCAGACGGACAGCCAACGGGGAGACCCAGTACTTC. This rearrangement joins TRBV27 to TRBJ2-5; D is perhaps TRBD1 (6 bases). CDR3 length: 14 amino acids. V was shortened by 6 bases and J by 5 bases, with 16 bases between the two germline ends. CDR1 MNHEY and CDR2 SMNVEV come from the germline V gene (reference sequence).

The chain is built from TRBV12-3 or TRBV12-4 and TRBJ1-5; TRBD1 matches 8 bases. The V segment lost 6 bases and the J segment 0 bases; nucleotides outside the gene matches: 10. This CDR3 region has 17 residues. Here the CDR3 reads CASSDLTGAGSNQPQHF. Here the CDR3 DNA reads TGTGCCAGCAGCGACCTGACAGGGGCGGGTAGCAATCAGCCCCAGCATTTT.

This clonotype was picked up one time. One end of the junction varies from germline; a read error may be responsible. The chain joins TRBV5-6 to TRBJ2-7; D unclear. The DNA end is a closer match to TRBJ2-5, so the J assignment may be wrong. CDR1 and CDR2 from the germline V gene are SGHDT and YYEEEE. This CDR3 is built from 13 residues. CDR3 region: CACSPGSAETQYF. CDR3 in DNA: TGTGCCTGCAGCCCGGGCTCAGCAGAGACCCAGTACTTC.

J is TRBJ2-1 and V is TRBV6-1; either TRBD1 or TRBD2 may fit D (7 bases each). The CDR3 sequence is 16 residues long. Per germline, CDR1 MNHNS and CDR2 SASEGT. The V end was cut by 8 bases, the J end by 3 bases, with 20 bases between. The CDR3 DNA follows: TGTGCCAGCTGGGGGGAGGGGGCGACGGGCTACAATGAGCAGTTCTTC. It translates to CASWGEGATGYNEQFF.

The table lists this clonotype with a few counts. This sequence joins TRBV6-5 and TRBJ2-7; D is possibly TRBD1 (6 bases). In germline, CDR1 is MNHEY, CDR2 SVGAGI. Trimming removed 6 bases at V and 5 bases at J, with 14 bases between. The CDR3 runs to 13 residues. The CDR3 sequence: CASSHLGDNEQYF. CDR3 DNA sequence: TGTGCCAGCAGCCACTTGGGGGACAACGAGCAGTACTTC.

This clonotype was found a few times. The gene calls are TRBV6-1 and TRBJ1-5, with unresolved D. Deletions cut 7 bases from V and 3 bases from J, with 19 bases between. CDR1 is MNHNS and CDR2 is SASEGT in the germline V gene. The length of the CDR3 is 16 residues. CDR3 bases: TGTGCCAGCAACGGGTGGAACCAAGAACCCAATCAGCCCCAGCATTTT. Amino acids: CASNGWNQEPNQPQHF.

The sample holds a few counts of this clonotype. The genes are TRBV12-3 or TRBV12-4 and TRBJ2-3, with D possibly matching TRBD2 (5 bases). This CDR3 spans 15 amino acids. Trimming removed 6 bases at V and 2 bases at J, with 15 bases between. DNA of the CDR3: TGTGCCAGCAGCCATACGGAACGGGACACAGATACGCAGTATTTT. This translates into CASSHTERDTDTQYF.